This T cell receptor beta chain was documented in a study of early T cells in non-severe SARS-CoV-2 infection. TCRdb analysed the 5' RACE reads with MiXCR anew, one entry per CDR3 protein. The data contain more than 50,000 distinct CDR3 sequences, about 5.6% of them seen just once; the ten biggest clones take up 6.5% to 8.5%. The V and J ends lost 1 base and 2 bases respectively, with 8 bases between them. Germline CDR1 and CDR2: SGHAT and FQNNGV. This CDR3 contains 14 residues. The rearrangement uses TRBV11-2 and TRBJ1-2, with D uncertain. This TCR was sampled from an adult who was a healthcare worker with PCR-confirmed SARS-CoV-2 infection or an uninfected control (not recorded which). Sequencing was performed on whole blood. The chain's CDR3 is CASSLASGNYGYTF. The CDR3, as DNA: TGTGCCAGCAGCTTAGCGTCAGGAAACTATGGCTACACCTTC. Drawing the rest from reference TRBV11-2 and TRBJ1-2, the complete variable domain is EAGVAQSPRYKIIEKRQSVAFWCNPISGHATLYWYQQILGQGPKLLIQFQNNGVVDDSQLPKDRFSAERLKGVDSTLKIQPAKLEDSAVYLCASSLASGNYGYTFGSGTRLTVV.